The rows below give T cell receptor beta chains drawn from one sample of a study of control samples from healthy donors and cancer patients. Clones were sequenced by immunoSEQ multiplex PCR, and TCRdb holds only the in-frame ones, with some missing. The sample carries about 170,000 clones, about 87% recorded once. The specimen sequenced was blood. These receptors came from a man aged 25 to 45 in good health. Each CDR3 is given with its conserved first and last residue. The D gene is left open where the match is weak. Not all rows give a size; the values are once, few, many and, for expanded clones, a class.

D | size | J | V | DNA | CDR3
TRBD1 | NA | TRBJ1-1 | TRBV6-1 | TGTGCCAGCAGTGATTTACGGGACAGATCTGAAGCTTTCTTT | CASSDLRDRSEAFF
NA | few | TRBJ2-1 | TRBV10-2 | TGCGCCAGCAGTGATTTACGGAGAGAAAACAATGAGCAGTTCTTC | CASSDLRRENNEQFF
NA | NA | TRBJ2-7 | TRBV27 | TGTGCCAGCAGTTTAACGGCCCTTGATCCTACGCAGTACTTC | CASSLTALDPTQYF
TRBD2 | NA | TRBJ2-1 | TRBV6-4 | TGTGCCAGCAGTGACTCATCAGCGGGGCAATCCAATGAGCAGTTCTTC | CASSDSSAGQSNEQFF
NA | NA | TRBJ2-7 | TRBV5-5 | TGTGCCAGCAGCTTGGCATCCAGGAACTACGAGCAGTACTTC | CASSLASRNYEQYF
TRBD2 | NA | TRBJ2-2 | TRBV6-2/TRBV6-3 | TGTGCCAGCAGCCCCCCGGGACTAGCGGGTTATCCACCGGTTGGGCTGTTTTTT | CASSPPGLAGYPPVGLFF
NA | NA | TRBJ1-1 | TRBV3-1/TRBV3-2 | TGTGCCAGCAGCCAAGGTCGGATGGATTCTGAAGCTTTCTTT | CASSQGRMDSEAFF
NA | NA | TRBJ1-1 | TRBV7-3 | TGTGCCAGCAGCCCCGATGAGGGCATGAACACTGAAGCTTTCTTT | CASSPDEGMNTEAFF
NA | NA | TRBJ1-4 | TRBV5-1 | TGCGCCAGCAGCTTGGGCCAGAAGAATGAAAGGCTGTTTTTT | CASSLGQKNERLFF
NA | once | TRBJ1-1 | TRBV5-4 | TGTGCCAGCAGCCCCCAGACAGCCCCGAACACTGAAGCTTTCTTT | CASSPQTAPNTEAFF
NA | once | TRBJ2-1 | TRBV10-3 | TGTGCCATCAGTGAGTGGGACGGGGAGCAGTTCTTC | CAISEWDGEQFF
NA | NA | TRBJ2-7 | TRBV12-3/TRBV12-4 | TGTGCCAGCAGTAAAAACCGCTACGAGCAGTACTTC | CASSKNRYEQYF
NA | NA | TRBJ1-2 | TRBV28 | TGTGCCAGCGGGTCCTCTCAGCGGGCTAACTATGGCTACACCTTC | CASGSSQRANYGYTF
NA | NA | TRBJ1-5 | TRBV7-2 | TGTGCCAGCAGCTTCTCCGAGGGAGGCTATCAGCCCCAGCATTTT | CASSFSEGGYQPQHF
NA | NA | TRBJ2-1 | TRBV9 | TGTGCCAGCAGCGTAGTAGGGGTAGCCGGTGAGCAGTTCTTC | CASSVVGVAGEQFF
NA | NA | TRBJ2-3 | TRBV5-1 | TGCGCCAGCAGCTTGGCGTGGACAAGCACAGATACGCAGTATTTT | CASSLAWTSTDTQYF
NA | NA | TRBJ1-4 | TRBV27 | TGTGCCAGCAGTTTAGGGGGGGGTGCTAATGAAAAACTGTTTTTT | CASSLGGGANEKLFF
NA | NA | TRBJ1-5 | TRBV2 | TGTGCCAGCTCTCCAGGTCTCAATCAGCCCCAGCATTTT | CASSPGLNQPQHF
TRBD1 | NA | TRBJ1-4 | TRBV7-9 | TGTGCCAGCAGCCCAAGGACAGGGGGTTCCTCTAAACTGTTTTTT | CASSPRTGGSSKLFF
NA | NA | TRBJ1-6 | TRBV7-9 | TGTGCCAGCAGCTTAGGGCAGGATCTAGGTTCACCCCTCCACTTT | CASSLGQDLGSPLHF
NA | NA | TRBJ2-4 | TRBV25-1 | TGTGCCAGCAGTGAAGTAGGGGTGGAAAACATTCAGTACTTC | CASSEVGVENIQYF
NA | NA | TRBJ1-5 | TRBV24-1 | TGTGCCACCAGTGACGGGAACTCTGATAGCAATCAGCCCCAGCATTTT | CATSDGNSDSNQPQHF
NA | NA | TRBJ2-3 | TRBV7-3 | TGTGCCAGCAGCTTAGCAGGGGCGCGTCCAGATACGCAGTATTTT | CASSLAGARPDTQYF
NA | few | TRBJ1-5 | TRBV19 | TGTGCCAGTAGTAAACCCCAAACGGGGTCGCAGCCCCAGCATTTT | CASSKPQTGSQPQHF
NA | NA | TRBJ1-1 | TRBV7-9 | TGTGCCAGCAGCTTAGTCCGAGCAGAAGCTTTCTTT | CASSLVRAEAFF
TRBD2 | NA | TRBJ2-1 | TRBV20-1 | TGCAGTGCTAGTATAGCGGGAGTACTCAGTGAGCAGTTCTTC | CSASIAGVLSEQFF
TRBD1 | NA | TRBJ2-7 | TRBV28 | TGTGCCAGCAGGACAGGGGGCTCCTACGAGCAGTACTTC | CASRTGGSYEQYF
NA | once | TRBJ2-4 | TRBV30 | TGTGCCTGGAGCCGCGGGGCGCGGGACATTCAGTACTTC | CAWSRGARDIQYF
NA | NA | TRBJ2-5 | TRBV11-3 | TGTGCCAGCAGCTTGAACAGGGACGCGACCCAGTACTTC | CASSLNRDATQYF
NA | NA | TRBJ2-2 | TRBV27 | TGTGCCAGCAAAAACACCGGGGAGCTGTTTTTT | CASKNTGELFF
TRBD2 | NA | TRBJ2-1 | TRBV28 | TGTGCCAGCATATTCGGGACTAGCGGGATAAGGGGCTTTATTGATGAGCAGTTCTTC | CASIFGTSGIRGFIDEQFF
TRBD2 | NA | TRBJ2-1 | TRBV5-6 | TGTGCCAGCAGCTTGGTGGTGCGGGAGGAGTTCAATGAGCAGTTCTTC | CASSLVVREEFNEQFF
TRBD1 | NA | TRBJ1-2 | TRBV6-5 | TGTGCCAGCAGCGGAGGGACAGCTACTAACTATGGCTACACCTTC | CASSGGTATNYGYTF
NA | NA | TRBJ1-4 | TRBV18 | TGTGCCAGCTCACCACCGGCAGGGCTTAATGAAAAACTGTTTTTT | CASSPPAGLNEKLFF
TRBD2 | NA | TRBJ2-3 | TRBV27 | TGTGCCAGCAGCCCCATCCTAGCGGGGTTAACAGATACGCAGTATTTT | CASSPILAGLTDTQYF
TRBD2 | NA | TRBJ2-7 | TRBV19 | TGTGCCAGTAGTACACTAGCGGGAGATCCCTACGAGCAGTACTTC | CASSTLAGDPYEQYF
NA | few | TRBJ1-1 | TRBV2 | TGTGCCAGCAGTGACCGGGGGAGCACTGAAGCTTTCTTT | CASSDRGSTEAFF
TRBD2 | NA | TRBJ2-3 | TRBV19 | TGTGCCAGTAGTACCGGACTAGCGGCCAACACAGATACGCAGTATTTT | CASSTGLAANTDTQYF
NA | NA | TRBJ1-5 | TRBV27 | TGTGCCAGCAGTTTAAGAGGGAGTTTAGGGTTTAGCAATCAGCCCCAGCATTTT | CASSLRGSLGFSNQPQHF
NA | NA | TRBJ2-7 | TRBV4-3 | TGCGCCAGCAGCCAAGATAATTCGGGACCCGGGGAGCAGTACTTC | CASSQDNSGPGEQYF
TRBD1 | NA | TRBJ2-1 | TRBV29-1 | TGCAGCGTTGAGAGACAGGGGAATGAGCAGTTCTTC | CSVERQGNEQFF
TRBD2 | NA | TRBJ2-1 | TRBV19 | TGTGCCAGTAGCCCAGCGGGGGGGCCGACCAATGAGCAGTTCTTC | CASSPAGGPTNEQFF
NA | NA | TRBJ1-6 | TRBV11-3 | TGTGCCAGCAGCTTACGCCCGGGATCACCCCTCCACTTT | CASSLRPGSPLHF
NA | NA | TRBJ1-1 | TRBV6-1 | TGTGCCAGCAGTGAACAAGGGCCGAAGAACACTGAAGCTTTCTTT | CASSEQGPKNTEAFF
NA | NA | TRBJ1-3 | TRBV6-5 | TGTGCCAGCAGGGAGGACCGAAGAAACACCATATATTTT | CASREDRRNTIYF
NA | once | TRBJ1-1 | TRBV25-1 | TGTGCCAGCAGTGTTGGCACTGAAGCTTTCTTT | CASSVGTEAFF
NA | once | TRBJ1-6 | TRBV5-1 | TGCGCCAGCAGCTTGGGTGGGGGAGCCCCAGAGGTGGCCCTCCACTTT | CASSLGGGAPEVALHF
NA | NA | TRBJ1-2 | TRBV6-6 | TGTGCCAGCAATCGCGAGACAGGAAACTATGGCTACACCTTC | CASNRETGNYGYTF
TRBD2 | NA | TRBJ2-1 | TRBV5-1 | TGCGCCAGCAGCTTCGGGGGGAACCTCAATGAGCAGTTCTTC | CASSFGGNLNEQFF